The 24 T cell receptor beta chains in this list originate from one sample, sequenced in a study of blood T cell repertoires in COVID-19. Sequencing was performed with immunoSEQ multiplex PCR; in TCRdb, only in-frame clones are kept and a portion is missing. The repertoire consists of around 250,000 clones, with roughly 86% occurring once and the leading ten covering under 2%. The sequenced sample consisted of peripheral blood. The receptors derive from a woman aged 55-69 years who had recovered from COVID-19.

This clone appeared a single time. The CDR3 DNA reads TGTGCCAGCAGTTTTTTTGGGACACATAGCAATCAGCCCCAGCATTTT. It encodes CASSFFGTHSNQPQHF. The chain carries TRBV28 and TRBJ1-5, with D possibly matching TRBD1 (6 bases). Germline CDR1 reads MDHEN; CDR2 reads SYDVKM. This CDR3 has 16 residues. The V gene lost 3 bases and the J gene lost 0 bases, with 12 bases spanning the gap.

The chain joins TRBV28 to TRBJ2-5, with D maybe TRBD2 (6 bases). This CDR3 has 14 amino acids. Between the trimmed V and J ends, which lost 4 bases and 1 base, there was a span of 10 bases. The germline V gene has CDR1 MDHEN and CDR2 SYDVKM. This chain's CDR3 is CASSSPGLQETQYF. The CDR3 region has the DNA TGTGCCAGCAGTTCCCCGGGACTCCAAGAGACCCAGTACTTC.

This clone has more than one count but fewer than ten. The V gene is TRBV2, the J gene TRBJ2-2; 9 nucleotides align to TRBD1. This CDR3 comprises 13 residues. The ends lost 6 bases at V and 7 bases at J; junction bases unmatched: 3. Looked up from germline, CDR1 is SNHLY and CDR2 is FYNNEI. The CDR3 region has the DNA TGTGCCAGCAGGGGACAGGGCAGCGGGGAGCTGTTTTTT. Protein product: CASRGQGSGELFF. The full variable domain, its missing parts supplied by reference TRBV2 and TRBJ2-2, is EPEVTQTPSHQVTQMGQEVILRCVPISNHLYFYWYRQILGQKVEFLVSFYNNEISEKSEIFDDQFSVERPDGSNFTLKIRSTKLEDSAMYFCASRGQGSGELFFGEGSRLTVL.

The chain has TRBV12-3 or TRBV12-4 and TRBJ1-1, with D possibly matching TRBD1 (6 bases). The germline V and J ends were trimmed by 9 bases and 5 bases, with 13 bases remaining between them. CDR3 length: 12 residues. The CDR3: CASGGARTEAFF. In DNA, the CDR3 is TGTGCCAGTGGGGGGGCGCGGACTGAAGCTTTCTTT.

The sample holds one count of this clone. The genes are TRBV18 and TRBJ2-5; 9 bases are a match to TRBD1. Germline values: CDR1 KGHSH, CDR2 LQKENI. Trimming removed 2 bases from V and 5 bases from J; junction bases left unmatched: 0. CDR3 length: 13 amino acids. In nucleotides, the CDR3 is TGTGCCAGCTCACCAGGGACAGGGGAGACCCAGTACTTC. It yields the protein CASSPGTGETQYF. The entire variable domain, with the rest obtained from reference TRBV18 and TRBJ2-5, is as follows: NAGVMQNPRHLVRRRGQEARLRCSPMKGHSHVYWYRQLPEEGLKFMVYLQKENIIDESGMPKERFSAEFPKEGPSILRIQQVVRGDSAAYFCASSPGTGETQYFGPGTRLLVL.

The genes are TRBV10-3 and TRBJ1-1; D possibly corresponds to TRBD1 (5 bases). Per germline, CDR1 ENHRY and CDR2 SYGVKD. The CDR3 extends over 15 amino acids. V was shortened by 0 bases and J by 1 base, with 9 bases between the two germline ends. CDR3 DNA sequence: TGTGCCATCAGTGAGTCTTTACAGGAGAACACTGAAGCTTTCTTT. This sequence encodes CAISESLQENTEAFF.

The CDR3 protein is CASFKSSYNSPLHF. DNA for the CDR3: TGTGCCAGCTTTAAGAGCTCCTATAATTCACCCCTCCACTTT. The chain is built from TRBV2 and TRBJ1-6, with D uncertain. V lost 8 bases, J lost 0 bases, and 8 bases lay in between. The V gene's germline CDR1 is SNHLY and CDR2 FYNNEI. This CDR3 contains 14 residues. Based on the CDR3 plus reference TRBV2 and TRBJ1-6, the full variable domain is EPEVTQTPSHQVTQMGQEVILRCVPISNHLYFYWYRQILGQKVEFLVSFYNNEISEKSEIFDDQFSVERPDGSNFTLKIRSTKLEDSAMYFCASFKSSYNSPLHFGNGTRLTVT.

The J gene is TRBJ1-2, the V gene TRBV19; no definite D call. The CDR3 is 13 amino acids. Per germline, CDR1 LNHDA and CDR2 SQIVND (reference sequence). Trimming removed 3 bases from V and 4 bases from J, with 9 bases in between. The CDR3: CASSIGLTYGYTF. The CDR3 bases are TGTGCCAGTAGTATTGGGCTTACCTATGGCTACACCTTC. Together with reference TRBV19 and TRBJ1-2, the CDR3 gives the full variable domain: DGGITQSPKYLFRKEGQNVTLSCEQNLNHDAMYWYRQDPGQGLRLIYYSQIVNDFQKGDIAEGYSVSREKKESFPLTVTSAQKNPTAFYLCASSIGLTYGYTFGSGTRLTVV.

The rearrangement uses TRBV28 and TRBJ1-3; TRBD1 might be the D (5 bases). CDR3 length: 18 residues. V was clipped by 11 bases and J by 0 bases, with 26 bases between them. Germline CDR1 is MDHEN and CDR2 is SYDVKM. The CDR3 DNA sequence: TGTGCCTGCACGGGGGACCTCCGCCGGTTCCACTCTGGAAACACCATATATTTT. This sequence encodes CACTGDLRRFHSGNTIYF. Based on the CDR3 plus reference TRBV28 and TRBJ1-3, the full variable domain is DVKVTQSSRYLVKRTGEKVFLECVQDMDHENMFWYRQDPGLGLRLIYFSYDVKMKEKGDIPEGYSVSREKKERFSLILESASTNQTSMYLCACTGDLRRFHSGNTIYFGEGSWLTVV.

J is TRBJ2-3 and V is TRBV29-1, with TRBD1 matching over 9 bases. The V gene's germline CDR1 is SQVTM and CDR2 ANQGSEA. V was clipped by 6 bases and J by 0 bases; unmatched bases: 7. There are 15 residues in the CDR3. The CDR3 sequence: CSVHRGQLSTDTQYF. In nucleotides, the CDR3 is TGCAGCGTGCACAGGGGGCAACTAAGCACAGATACGCAGTATTTT.

The rearrangement joins TRBV5-4 to TRBJ2-2, with a tentative D call TRBD1 (6 bases). Germline V gene data show CDR1 as SGHNT and CDR2 as YYREEE (reference sequence). The CDR3 is 13 amino acids. Trimming removed 0 bases at V and 6 bases at J, with 6 bases between. The chain's CDR3 is CASSLDRAGELFF. The CDR3 nucleotides are TGTGCCAGCAGCTTGGACAGGGCCGGGGAGCTGTTTTTT.

This clone was recorded only once. The gene calls are TRBV23-1 and TRBJ2-2, with a possible D match to TRBD1 (6 bases). TRBV23-1 is sorted into the ORF group, with uncertain function. This CDR3 spans 14 amino acids. The ends were cut back, 2 bases at V and 5 bases at J, with 9 bases in the middle. This CDR3 is CASSQAQGTGELFF. In nucleotides, the CDR3 is TGCGCCAGCAGTCAAGCTCAGGGGACCGGGGAGCTGTTTTTT.

This clone appeared many times. This sequence joins TRBV18 and TRBJ1-1; D is perhaps TRBD1 (5 bases). The germline gives CDR1 KGHSH, CDR2 LQKENI. This CDR3 contains 17 residues. Between the trimmed V and J ends, which lost 0 bases and 2 bases, there was a span of 16 bases. CDR3: CASSPPSGSLENTEAFF. For the CDR3, the DNA is TGTGCCAGCTCACCACCGTCAGGGTCCCTTGAAAACACTGAAGCTTTCTTT.

The chain employs TRBV7-9 and TRBJ2-5; 9 bases are a match to TRBD2. The CDR3 has 18 residues. Germline-derived CDR1 and CDR2 are SEHNR and FQNEAQ (reference sequence). V shed 5 bases and J 3 bases; nucleotides not matched to a gene: 16. CDR3 in DNA: TGTGCCAGCAGCGGGGGTAGCGGGGGCGCCGGGCCTAAAGAGACCCAGTACTTC. Its translation is CASSGGSGGAGPKETQYF.

This chain connects TRBV6-1 to TRBJ1-6, with D perhaps TRBD1 (5 bases). Germline-derived CDR1 and CDR2 are MNHNS and SASEGT. There are 18 residues in the CDR3. V dropped 3 bases and J dropped 3 bases, with 18 bases sitting between them. CDR3 residues: CASSDWPPGGIYNSPLHF. The CDR3 nucleotides read TGTGCCAGCAGTGATTGGCCCCCCGGGGGGATCTATAATTCACCCCTCCACTTT.

J is TRBJ1-5 and V is TRBV28; tentatively, D is TRBD1 (6 bases). V gave up 3 bases and J gave up 2 bases, with 14 bases separating them. This CDR3 is 16 amino acids long. CDR1 and CDR2 from the germline V gene are MDHEN and SYDVKM. The CDR3 spells CASSFSGGFGNQPQHF. The CDR3 DNA sequence: TGTGCCAGCAGTTTTTCGGGGGGCTTTGGCAATCAGCCCCAGCATTTT.

This sequence joins TRBV18 and TRBJ1-3; D remains unclear. The CDR3 covers 18 residues. From germline, CDR1 is KGHSH and CDR2 LQKENI. The germline V and J ends were trimmed by 5 bases and 0 bases, with 20 bases remaining between them. The CDR3: CASSSRPQDRSSGNTIYF. In DNA, the CDR3 is TGTGCCAGCTCATCCCGGCCCCAGGATCGTAGCTCTGGAAACACCATATATTTT.

In this sample, this clone turned up a few times. This chain joins TRBV12-3 or TRBV12-4 and TRBJ1-1; TRBD1 matches 8 bases. Trimming cost V 4 bases and J 4 bases; bases outside gene matches: 2. The CDR3 totals 13 residues. The CDR3 loop reads CASSSTGGTEAFF. CDR3 DNA sequence: TGTGCCAGCAGTTCAACAGGGGGCACTGAAGCTTTCTTT.

This chain uses TRBV19 with TRBJ1-5; D gene unclear. V lost 0 bases and J 4 bases, leaving 4 bases between the germline ends. Per the germline V gene, CDR1 is LNHDA and CDR2 is SQIVND (reference sequence). The CDR3 length is 13 residues. The CDR3 DNA is TGTGCCAGTAGTATAGACGAGAATCAGCCCCAGCATTTT. Protein product: CASSIDENQPQHF.

The chain employs TRBV28 and TRBJ2-2, with D tentatively TRBD1 (6 bases). The V gene lost 7 bases and the J gene lost 4 bases, with 10 bases spanning the gap. The CDR3 contains 13 residues. CDR1 is MDHEN and CDR2 is SYDVKM in the germline V gene. CDR3 sequence (DNA): TGTGCCAGCAAACAGGGCGGCACCGGGGAGCTGTTTTTT. Translating gives CASKQGGTGELFF.

J is TRBJ2-1 and V is TRBV12-3 or TRBV12-4; no clear D. The CDR3 has 12 amino acids. V was cut by 3 bases and J by 6 bases, with 6 bases left in between. CDR3 sequence (DNA): TGTGCCAGCAGTTTCCTTAGCAATGAGCAGTTCTTC. Its protein is CASSFLSNEQFF.

The chain joins TRBV6-2 or TRBV6-3 to TRBJ1-2, with TRBD1 matching over 7 bases. Per germline, CDR1 MNHEY and CDR2 SVGEGT. J gave up 2 bases and V 2 bases, and 8 bases lay outside the gene matches. The CDR3 is made up of 16 amino acids. This chain's CDR3 is CASSYDNPGGNYGYTF. DNA of the CDR3: TGTGCCAGCAGTTACGATAATCCAGGGGGAAACTATGGCTACACCTTC.

The CDR3 reads CASSTQGGGQPQHF. The DNA for the CDR3 is TGTGCCAGTAGTACACAGGGAGGGGGTCAGCCCCAGCATTTT. The J gene is TRBJ1-5, the V gene TRBV19; weak D call: TRBD1 (6 bases). This CDR3 region has 14 residues. Between the trimmed V and J ends, which lost 4 bases and 6 bases, there was a span of 13 bases. Germline CDR1 is LNHDA and CDR2 is SQIVND (reference sequence). Full variable domain (missing parts from reference TRBV19 and TRBJ1-5): DGGITQSPKYLFRKEGQNVTLSCEQNLNHDAMYWYRQDPGQGLRLIYYSQIVNDFQKGDIAEGYSVSREKKESFPLTVTSAQKNPTAFYLCASSTQGGGQPQHFGDGTRLSIL.

This sequence joins TRBV6-6 and TRBJ2-3, with D perhaps TRBD1 (5 bases). The CDR3 runs to 16 residues. Germline CDR1 is MNHNY and CDR2 is SVGAGI (reference sequence). Trimming shortened V by 2 bases and J by 1 base, and 13 bases separated the two germline ends. CDR3 sequence: CASSYGHSLGTDTQYF. CDR3 sequence (DNA): TGTGCCAGCAGTTACGGACACTCTCTGGGCACAGATACGCAGTATTTT.